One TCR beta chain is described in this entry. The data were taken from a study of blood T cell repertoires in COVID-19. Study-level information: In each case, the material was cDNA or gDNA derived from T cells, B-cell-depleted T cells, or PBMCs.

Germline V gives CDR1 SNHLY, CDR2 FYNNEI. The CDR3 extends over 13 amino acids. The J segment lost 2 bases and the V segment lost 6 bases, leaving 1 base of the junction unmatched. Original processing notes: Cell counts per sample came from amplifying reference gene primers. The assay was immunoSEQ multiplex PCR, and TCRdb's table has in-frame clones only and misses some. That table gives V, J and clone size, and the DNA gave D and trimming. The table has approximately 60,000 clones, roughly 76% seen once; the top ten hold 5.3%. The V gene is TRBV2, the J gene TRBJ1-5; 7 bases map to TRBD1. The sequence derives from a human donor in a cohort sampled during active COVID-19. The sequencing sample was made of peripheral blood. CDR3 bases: TGTGCCAGCAGCGGACAGGGCAATCAGCCCCAGCATTTT. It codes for CASSGQGNQPQHF.